A single sample is the source of the 32 T cell receptor beta chains below, sequenced in a study of regulatory T cells in long-lasting Graves disease. Construction of TCR beta libraries relied on iRepertoire HTBI primers and on Arm-PCR targeting CDR3 regions. Each CDR3 protein gets one entry after TCRdb re-called the multiplex PCR reads with MiXCR. Altogether around 400,000 distinct CDR3 sequences are present, roughly a quarter being singletons, with the ten largest covering about a quarter. The time point: persistent/refractory GD, antithyroid drugs over 5 years with positive TRAb. The TCR library was prepared using RNA isolated from PBMCs. The sample here was peripheral blood mononuclear cells (PBMCs), taken when the disease was refractory, from a patient treated with antithyroid drugs. These receptors were taken from a female donor with Graves disease.

The J gene is TRBJ1-2, the V gene TRBV11-2, with D perhaps TRBD1 (5 bases). The CDR3 sequence is 15 residues long. Germline V gives CDR1 SGHAT, CDR2 FQNNGV. With 3 bases removed from V and 4 bases from J, the gap between germline ends came to 15 bases. DNA of the CDR3: TGTGCCAGCAGCTTGACCGGGGGAATGAGCTATGGCTACACCTTC. Its translation: CASSLTGGMSYGYTF.

This clonotype has ten or more counts. The CDR3 DNA reads TGTGCCAGCAGTTTACCCCTGGACAGGGGCTCCGGCTACACCTTC. It yields the protein CASSLPLDRGSGYTF. The chain carries TRBV28 and TRBJ1-2, with 9 bases identical to TRBD1. V shed 2 bases and J 8 bases; nucleotides not matched to a gene: 9. This CDR3 region has 15 residues. The germline V gene encodes CDR1 MDHEN and CDR2 SYDVKM.

This clonotype was counted ten times or more. The J gene is TRBJ1-6, the V gene TRBV28; perhaps TRBD1 as D (5 bases). CDR1 and CDR2 from the germline V gene are MDHEN and SYDVKM. The V end was cut by 4 bases, the J end by 9 bases, with 22 bases between. CDR3 length equals 17 residues. The CDR3 is CASSSYPGGVSTSPLHF. The CDR3 DNA sequence: TGTGCCAGCAGTTCCTATCCGGGGGGGGTTTCGACTTCACCCCTCCACTTT.

This clonotype showed up just a few times. As DNA, the CDR3 is TGTGCCAGCAGCTTAGGTCTAGGGGACACCGGGGAGCTGTTTTTT. Residues: CASSLGLGDTGELFF. V gene TRBV7-3 combines with J gene TRBJ2-2, with D possibly being TRBD1 (5 bases). Germline V lookup: CDR1 SGHTA, CDR2 FQGTGA. The CDR3 spans 15 residues. V lost 2 bases to trimming and J lost 3 bases, with 10 bases between them. Complete variable domain (other parts from reference TRBV7-3 and TRBJ2-2): GAGVSQTPSNKVTEKGKYVELRCDPISGHTALYWYRQSLGQGPEFLIYFQGTGAADDSGLPNDRFFAVRPEGSVSTLKIQRTERGDSAVYLCASSLGLGDTGELFFGEGSRLTVL.

CDR3 in amino acids: CASSSNYRGINEKLFF. CDR3 coding DNA: TGTGCCAGCAGCTCCAATTACAGGGGCATTAACGAAAAACTGTTTTTT. This chain links TRBV5-6 with TRBJ1-4; the match to TRBD1 covers 7 bases. The trim removed 3 bases at V and 8 bases at J, leaving 13 bases unmatched. The CDR3 loop spans 16 amino acids. In germline, CDR1 is SGHDT, CDR2 YYEEEE.

This clonotype was seen a few times. The V and J genes are TRBV18 and TRBJ2-7; 9 positions agree with TRBD1. This CDR3 is 14 amino acids long. CDR1 KGHSH and CDR2 LQKENI come from the germline V gene. Losses at the gene ends were 3 bases for V and 5 bases for J; bases not matched to a gene: 5. CDR3 bases: TGTGCCAGCTCACCGGGACAGGGTACCCACGAGCAGTACTTC. This sequence encodes CASSPGQGTHEQYF.

A note on this clonotype: This likely reflects a read error, since a far larger clone is one base away. The V gene is TRBV7-9, the J gene TRBJ2-7; 8 nucleotides line up with TRBD1. CDR1 is SEHNR, CDR2 FQNEAQ, per germline (reference sequence). V shed 7 bases and J 1 base; nucleotides not matched to a gene: 6. CDR3 length equals 14 residues. The DNA for the CDR3 is TGTGCCAGCACTCACTGGGACAGGTCCTACGAGCAGTACTTC. The encoded protein is CASTHWDRSYEQYF.

To note about this clonotype: With a much larger clone just one base away, this may be a read error. The V call is TRBV5-6, the J call TRBJ1-4; perhaps TRBD1 as D (6 bases). The CDR3 extends over 15 amino acids. Per germline, CDR1 SGHDT and CDR2 YYEEEE. For the CDR3, the DNA is TGTGCCAGCAGCTTGAGGACGGGGGCTAATGGAAAACTGTTTTTT. Translating it yields CASSLRTGANGKLFF.

This clonotype appeared a few times. The V and J genes are TRBV9 and TRBJ2-2, with 9 positions matching TRBD2. CDR3 length equals 16 residues. Germline trimming cut 0 bases from V and 4 bases from J; bases unmatched to any gene: 4. Germline-derived CDR1 and CDR2 are SGDLS and YYNGEE. The CDR3 nucleotides are TGTGCCAGCAGCGTAGAGGCTAGCGGGGCCACCGGGGAGCTGTTTTTT. As protein: CASSVEASGATGELFF.

This clonotype was seen many times. CDR3 coding DNA: TGTGCCAGCAGCCCCGCCGACAGGGGGCCGAAGATTGGCTACACCTTC. This translates into CASSPADRGPKIGYTF. This rearrangement joins TRBV28 to TRBJ1-2; TRBD1 agrees at 10 bases. The CDR3 loop spans 16 amino acids. V lost 6 bases, J lost 7 bases, and 14 bases stayed unmatched. Germline V gives CDR1 MDHEN, CDR2 SYDVKM.

This clonotype was detected many times. V and J are TRBV3-1 and TRBJ1-2; D is perhaps TRBD1 (5 bases). Germline V gene sequence: CDR1 LGHDT, CDR2 YNNKEL (reference sequence). The CDR3 loop spans 15 amino acids. Trimming shortened V by 5 bases and J by 4 bases, and 17 bases separated the two germline ends. CDR3 residues: CASSNTGGEGYGYTF. In nucleotides, the CDR3 is TGTGCCAGCAGCAATACAGGCGGAGAGGGCTATGGCTACACCTTC.

In nucleotides, the CDR3 is TGCAGCGTTGAAGTTCTGGGGAGCGGGGAGCTGTTTTTT. It is translated as CSVEVLGSGELFF. This chain connects TRBV29-1 to TRBJ2-2, with D perhaps matching TRBD2 (5 bases). This CDR3 contains 13 residues. The germline V and J ends were trimmed by 1 base and 7 bases, with 10 bases remaining between them. Germline CDR1 and CDR2: SQVTM and ANQGSEA.

The rearrangement links TRBV7-2 to TRBJ2-2; possibly TRBD1 for D (5 bases). Germline V lookup: CDR1 SGHTA, CDR2 FQGNSA. Trimming took 6 bases from V and 5 from J, leaving 19 bases between them. The CDR3 sequence is 16 residues long. The CDR3 sequence is CASSRQTILSTGELFF. In DNA form, the CDR3 reads TGTGCCAGCAGTAGACAGACAATTCTTTCTACCGGGGAGCTGTTTTTT.

The chain recombines TRBV20-1 with TRBJ1-2; a possible D gene is TRBD1 (5 bases). CDR1 DFQATT and CDR2 SNEGSKA come from the germline V gene (reference sequence). The CDR3 is 19 residues long. V was clipped by 1 base and J by 4 bases, with 28 bases between them. The DNA for the CDR3 is TGCAGTGCTAGAGGGCCTACCTGGCGGGAAAACATGAGGGGCTATGGCTACACCTTC. As protein: CSARGPTWRENMRGYGYTF.

This clonotype was detected a few times. This sequence may be a read error, since a much larger clone differs from it by one base. This sequence joins TRBV28 and TRBJ1-5; D perhaps matches TRBD1 (5 bases). From germline, CDR1 is MDHEN and CDR2 SYDVKM. This CDR3 is 14 amino acids long. The V end was cut by 2 bases, the J end by 7 bases, with 12 bases between. CDR3 nucleotides: TGTGCCAGCAGTTTAGACGCAGGGTTGCAGCCCCAGCATTTT. Translation gives CASSLDAGLQPQHF.

The V and J genes are TRBV6-1 and TRBJ2-2, with 7 bases matching TRBD1. The CDR3 has 15 amino acids. V was clipped by 4 bases and J by 2 bases; unmatched bases: 4. Germline V gives CDR1 MNHNS, CDR2 SASEGT. CDR3 in DNA: TGTGCCAGCAGTGTCCGACAGGGAAACACCGGGGAGCTGTTTTTT. Translation gives CASSVRQGNTGELFF.

This clonotype has just a few counts. The J gene is TRBJ2-7, the V gene TRBV20-1; 12 bases agree with TRBD2. V lost 2 bases, J lost 3 bases, and 5 bases stayed unmatched. Germline values: CDR1 DFQATT, CDR2 SNEGSKA (reference sequence). CDR3 length equals 15 residues. The CDR3 loop is CSARTPSGRDYEQYF. The CDR3 region has the DNA TGCAGTGCTAGAACTCCTAGCGGGAGGGACTACGAGCAGTACTTC.

In nucleotides, the CDR3 is TGTGCCAGTAGTAGACAGGGTTATTCCTACGAGCAGTACTTC. This translates into CASSRQGYSYEQYF. V usage is TRBV19 and J usage is TRBJ2-7; 7 bases are a match to TRBD1. The CDR3 loop spans 14 amino acids. V trimming: 4 bases; J trimming: 1 base; junction bases outside the gene matches: 4. Germline V lookup: CDR1 LNHDA, CDR2 SQIVND (reference sequence).

The chain joins TRBV19 to TRBJ1-1; the match to TRBD1 covers 7 bases. The CDR3 has 15 amino acids. Trimming cost V 4 bases and J 4 bases; bases outside gene matches: 9. Germline lookup yields CDR1 LNHDA and CDR2 SQIVND (reference sequence). The CDR3 coding sequence is TGTGCCAGTAGTAGCCAACACAGGGGACCCACTGAAGCTTTCTTT. This gives the protein CASSSQHRGPTEAFF.

The genes are TRBV28 and TRBJ2-7; 7 positions agree with TRBD2. The CDR3 covers 18 residues. J lost 3 bases, V lost 3 bases, and 17 bases had no gene match. Germline V lookup: CDR1 MDHEN, CDR2 SYDVKM. DNA for the CDR3: TGTGCCAGCAGTTTGCGGGACTACAGAAGACCTTCAAACTACGAGCAGTACTTC. This translates into CASSLRDYRRPSNYEQYF.

This clonotype was detected only a few times. The chain employs TRBV3-1 and TRBJ2-5; 7 nucleotides align to TRBD2. This CDR3 is built from 15 residues. J was trimmed by 5 bases and V by 4 bases; bases with no gene match: 10. The germline gives CDR1 LGHDT, CDR2 YNNKEL (reference sequence). The CDR3 nucleotides read TGTGCCAGCAGCCCCAGCGGACTAGGAGGTGAGACCCAGTACTTC. Its translation: CASSPSGLGGETQYF.

This clonotype appeared a few times. The gene calls are TRBV7-2 and TRBJ1-1; D gene ambiguous. Germline V CDR1 and CDR2: SGHTA, FQGNSA. V was trimmed by 2 bases and J by 5 bases, leaving 9 bases between them. This CDR3 is built from 13 residues. Here the CDR3 DNA reads TGTGCCAGCAGCTTACCGGGGTGGACTGAAGCTTTCTTT. It codes for CASSLPGWTEAFF.

There are many counts of this clonotype. This chain joins TRBV3-1 and TRBJ1-2, with D maybe TRBD1 (6 bases). CDR1 and CDR2 from the germline V gene are LGHDT and YNNKEL (reference sequence). Trimming took 3 bases from V and 4 from J, leaving 12 bases between them. The CDR3 runs 14 residues. In DNA form, the CDR3 reads TGTGCCAGCAGCCACCAAGACAGGAGCTATGGCTACACCTTC. This gives the protein CASSHQDRSYGYTF.

This clonotype was counted at least ten times. The J gene is TRBJ1-1, the V gene TRBV2, with a possible D match to TRBD1 (6 bases). CDR3 size: 13 residues. The germline gives CDR1 SNHLY, CDR2 FYNNEI. The V gene lost 6 bases and the J gene lost 6 bases, with 14 bases spanning the gap. CDR3 amino acids: CASSGRRGAEAFF. The CDR3 DNA reads as TGTGCCAGCAGCGGTCGCAGGGGAGCTGAAGCTTTCTTT.

This clonotype was observed at least ten times. V and J are TRBV30 and TRBJ1-1; 7 bases line up with TRBD1. The germline CDR1 and CDR2 sequences are GTSNPN and SVGIG (reference sequence). Trimming at V came to 3 bases and at J to 1 base, leaving 5 bases not matched to a gene. This CDR3 has 14 residues. The CDR3 region has the DNA TGTGCCTGGAGGCTGGGACAGCGGAACACTGAAGCTTTCTTT. Translating gives CAWRLGQRNTEAFF. Complete variable domain (other parts from reference TRBV30 and TRBJ1-1): SQTIHQWPATLVQPVGSPLSLECTVEGTSNPNLYWYRQAAGRGLQLLFYSVGIGQISSEVPQNLSASRPQDRQFILSSKKLLLSDSGFYLCAWRLGQRNTEAFFGQGTRLTVV.

This clonotype came up once. V gene TRBV20-1 combines with J gene TRBJ1-1; 9 nucleotides agree with TRBD1. Germline CDR1 reads DFQATT; CDR2 reads SNEGSKA (reference sequence). The CDR3 sequence is 14 residues long. J was trimmed by 1 base and V by 6 bases; bases with no gene match: 6. CDR3 sequence reads: CSARDRVGNTEAFF. CDR3 in DNA: TGCAGTGCGAGGGACAGGGTTGGGAACACTGAAGCTTTCTTT.

The rearrangement links TRBV28 to TRBJ2-7; D gene uncertain. Germline CDR1 is MDHEN and CDR2 is SYDVKM. CDR3 size: 15 residues. Trimming removed 5 bases at V and 6 bases at J, with 20 bases between. The chain's CDR3 is CASSPATGMKREQYF. The CDR3 coding sequence is TGTGCCAGCAGTCCCGCGACTGGAATGAAACGCGAGCAGTACTTC.

As to this clonotype: Since a far larger clone is one base different, this is likely a read error. This rearrangement joins TRBV7-2 to TRBJ2-7; D unclear. Germline CDR1 SGHTA, CDR2 FQGNSA. V gave up 5 bases and J gave up 7 bases, with 18 bases separating them. This CDR3 has 14 residues. The chain's CDR3 is CASSRSTGYNEQYF. The CDR3 DNA is TGTGCCAGCAGCCGTAGTACGGGCTACAATGAGCAGTACTTC.

This clonotype was counted ten times or more. This chain connects TRBV6-1 to TRBJ2-5; the D gene is possibly TRBD2 (6 bases). Germline V gene sequence: CDR1 MNHNS, CDR2 SASEGT. Trimming took off 6 bases at V and 4 bases at J, with 21 bases between the two ends. This CDR3 spans 16 amino acids. The CDR3, as DNA: TGTGCCAGCAGGACATCGGGACTCCTAAAGCGAGAGACCCAGTACTTC. Translating gives CASRTSGLLKRETQYF.

This clonotype was detected only a few times. The J gene is TRBJ1-1, the V gene TRBV28; D remains unclear. The germline CDR1 and CDR2 sequences are MDHEN and SYDVKM. The CDR3 spans 12 residues. Trimming pared 6 bases from V and 2 bases from J, leaving 7 bases between. The CDR3 DNA follows: TGTGCCAGCAGGTTTGTAAACACTGAAGCTTTCTTT. Its translation: CASRFVNTEAFF. Full variable domain (missing parts from reference TRBV28 and TRBJ1-1): DVKVTQSSRYLVKRTGEKVFLECVQDMDHENMFWYRQDPGLGLRLIYFSYDVKMKEKGDIPEGYSVSREKKERFSLILESASTNQTSMYLCASRFVNTEAFFGQGTRLTVV.

With respect to this clonotype: A read error is possible here, since a much larger clone lies one base away. Written as DNA, the CDR3 is TGTGCCAGCAGCAGTATTAATAGCTACACCTTC. As protein: CASSSINSYTF. The rearrangement links TRBV7-2 to TRBJ1-2; D unresolved. Trimming cost V 5 bases and J 9 bases, with 10 bases left between them. CDR1 and CDR2 from the germline V gene are SGHTA and FQGNSA. The CDR3 totals 11 residues.

The chain carries TRBV3-1 and TRBJ2-7; D not resolved. CDR1 and CDR2 (germline): LGHDT, YNNKEL (reference sequence). V was clipped by 1 base and J by 1 base, with 8 bases between them. This CDR3 is 14 amino acids long. CDR3 loop: CASSQAHESYEQYF. The DNA of the CDR3 is TGTGCCAGCAGCCAAGCCCACGAATCCTACGAGCAGTACTTC.